Described below is a single TCR beta chain sequence and its context. This sample was included in a study of blood T cell repertoires in COVID-19. About the research overall: From the United States, Italy and Spain came samples of acute and convalescent COVID-19. The cDNA or gDNA used as material had been derived from T cells, B-cell-depleted T cells, or PBMCs.

Libraries were prepared by immunoSEQ multiplex PCR; TCRdb keeps only in-frame clonotypes and omits some of them. The sample contains fewer than 90,000 clones, 88% of which appear only once. The receptor was derived from a human donor in a cohort sampled during active COVID-19. What was sequenced was peripheral blood.

CDR3 residues: CASSLTDRYNEKLFF. The CDR3 nucleotides read TGTGCCAGCTCACTGACTGACAGATATAATGAAAAACTGTTTTTT. The chain has TRBV18 and TRBJ1-4; a possible D gene is TRBD1 (5 bases). Germline V CDR1 and CDR2: KGHSH, LQKENI. V shed 4 bases and J shed 4 bases, with 13 bases lying between them. CDR3 length equals 15 residues.